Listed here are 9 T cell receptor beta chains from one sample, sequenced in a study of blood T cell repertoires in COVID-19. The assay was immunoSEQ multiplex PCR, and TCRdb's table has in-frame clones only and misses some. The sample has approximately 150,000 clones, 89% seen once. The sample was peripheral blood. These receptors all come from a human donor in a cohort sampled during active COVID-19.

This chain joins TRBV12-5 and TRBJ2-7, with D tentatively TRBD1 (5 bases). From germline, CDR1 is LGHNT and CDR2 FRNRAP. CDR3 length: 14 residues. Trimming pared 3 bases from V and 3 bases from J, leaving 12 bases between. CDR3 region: CASGLGDSFYEQYF. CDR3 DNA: TGTGCTAGTGGTTTAGGGGATTCCTTCTACGAGCAGTACTTC.

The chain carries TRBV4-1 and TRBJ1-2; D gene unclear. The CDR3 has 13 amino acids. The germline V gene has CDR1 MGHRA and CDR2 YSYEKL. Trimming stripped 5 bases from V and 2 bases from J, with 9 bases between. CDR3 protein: CASSTAGNYGYTF. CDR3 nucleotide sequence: TGCGCCAGCAGCACCGCGGGGAACTATGGCTACACCTTC.

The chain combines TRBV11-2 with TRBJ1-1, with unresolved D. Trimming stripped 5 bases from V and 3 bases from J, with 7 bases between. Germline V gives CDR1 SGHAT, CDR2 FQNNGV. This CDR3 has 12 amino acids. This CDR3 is CASSLRDTEAFF. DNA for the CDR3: TGTGCCAGCAGCCTCCGGGACACTGAAGCTTTCTTT. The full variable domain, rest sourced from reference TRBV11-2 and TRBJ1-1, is EAGVAQSPRYKIIEKRQSVAFWCNPISGHATLYWYQQILGQGPKLLIQFQNNGVVDDSQLPKDRFSAERLKGVDSTLKIQPAKLEDSAVYLCASSLRDTEAFFGQGTRLTVV.

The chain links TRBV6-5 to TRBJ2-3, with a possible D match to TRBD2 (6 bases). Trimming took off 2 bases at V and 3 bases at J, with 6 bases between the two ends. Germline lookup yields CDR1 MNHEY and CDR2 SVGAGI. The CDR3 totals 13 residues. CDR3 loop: CASSYGGTDTQYF. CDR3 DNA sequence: TGTGCCAGCAGTTACGGAGGGACAGATACGCAGTATTTT.

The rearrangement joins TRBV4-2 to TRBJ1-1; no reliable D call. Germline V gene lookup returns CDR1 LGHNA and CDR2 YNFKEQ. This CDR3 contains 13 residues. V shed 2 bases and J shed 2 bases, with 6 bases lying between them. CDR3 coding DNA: TGTGCCAGCAGCCAAACAGACAACACTGAAGCTTTCTTT. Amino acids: CASSQTDNTEAFF.

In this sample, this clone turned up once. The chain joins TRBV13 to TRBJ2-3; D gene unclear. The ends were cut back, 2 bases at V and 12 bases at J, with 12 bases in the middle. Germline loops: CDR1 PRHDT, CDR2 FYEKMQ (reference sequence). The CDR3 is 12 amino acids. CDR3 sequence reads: CASSLSQRPQYF. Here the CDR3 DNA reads TGTGCCAGCAGCTTATCTCAGAGGCCTCAGTATTTT.

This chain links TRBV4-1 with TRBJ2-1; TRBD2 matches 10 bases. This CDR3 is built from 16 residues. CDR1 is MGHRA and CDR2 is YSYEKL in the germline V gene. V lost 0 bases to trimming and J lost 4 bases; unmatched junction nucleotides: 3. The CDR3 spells CASSQDLAGVYNEQFF. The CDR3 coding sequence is TGCGCCAGCAGCCAAGATCTAGCGGGGGTTTACAATGAGCAGTTCTTC.

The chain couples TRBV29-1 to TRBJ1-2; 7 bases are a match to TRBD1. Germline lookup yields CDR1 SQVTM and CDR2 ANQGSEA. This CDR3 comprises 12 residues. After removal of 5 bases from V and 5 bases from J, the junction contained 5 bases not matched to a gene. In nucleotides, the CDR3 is TGCAGCGTTTTAGGACAGGAGTATGGCTACACCTTC. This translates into CSVLGQEYGYTF.

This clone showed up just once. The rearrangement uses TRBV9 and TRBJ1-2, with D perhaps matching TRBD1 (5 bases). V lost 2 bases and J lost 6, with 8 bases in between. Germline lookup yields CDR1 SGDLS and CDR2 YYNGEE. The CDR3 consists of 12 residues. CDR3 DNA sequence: TGTGCCAGCAGCGTGGGAGGGGATGGCTACACCTTC. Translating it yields CASSVGGDGYTF.